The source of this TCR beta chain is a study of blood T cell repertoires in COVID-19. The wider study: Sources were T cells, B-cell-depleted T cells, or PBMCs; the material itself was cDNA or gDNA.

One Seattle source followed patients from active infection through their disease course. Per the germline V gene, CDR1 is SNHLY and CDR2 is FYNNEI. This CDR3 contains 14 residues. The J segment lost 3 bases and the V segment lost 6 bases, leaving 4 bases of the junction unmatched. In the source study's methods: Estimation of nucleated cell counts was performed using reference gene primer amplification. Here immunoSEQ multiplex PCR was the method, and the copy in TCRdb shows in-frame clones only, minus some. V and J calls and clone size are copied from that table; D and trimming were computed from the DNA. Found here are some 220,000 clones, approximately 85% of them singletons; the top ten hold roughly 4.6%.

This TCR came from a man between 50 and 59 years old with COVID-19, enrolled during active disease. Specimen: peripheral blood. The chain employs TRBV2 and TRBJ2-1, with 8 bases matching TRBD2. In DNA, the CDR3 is TGTGCCAGCAGCGAACGGGGGGGCTACAATGAGCAGTTCTTC. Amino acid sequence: CASSERGGYNEQFF.